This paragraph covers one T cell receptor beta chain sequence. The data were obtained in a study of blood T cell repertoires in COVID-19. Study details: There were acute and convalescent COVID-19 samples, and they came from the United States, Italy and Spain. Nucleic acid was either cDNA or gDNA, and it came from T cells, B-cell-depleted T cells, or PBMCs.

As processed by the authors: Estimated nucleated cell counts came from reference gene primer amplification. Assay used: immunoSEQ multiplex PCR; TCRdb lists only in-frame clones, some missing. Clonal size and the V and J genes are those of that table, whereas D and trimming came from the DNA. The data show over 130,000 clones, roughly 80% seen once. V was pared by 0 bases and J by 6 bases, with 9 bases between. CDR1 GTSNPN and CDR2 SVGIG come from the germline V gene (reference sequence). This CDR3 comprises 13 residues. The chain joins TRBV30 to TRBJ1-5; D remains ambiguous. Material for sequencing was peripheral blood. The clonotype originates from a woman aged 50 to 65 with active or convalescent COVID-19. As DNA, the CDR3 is TGTGCCTGGAGTGTAAGCCTTAGTCAGCCCCAGCATTTT. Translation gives CAWSVSLSQPQHF.